This T cell receptor (beta chain) was captured by sequencing in a study of blood T cells in healthy people across ages. Study findings and constraints: TCR beta diversity, measured per million T cells, fell in a roughly linear way with age.

The CDR3 runs to 12 residues. Trimming removed 10 bases at V and 6 bases at J, with 13 bases between. CDR1 is LNHDA and CDR2 is SQIVND in the germline V gene (reference sequence). As to this clonotype: The antigen is undetermined.

A second PCR of roughly 7 to 11 cycles used a sample-barcoded 5' primer and a J-beta primer mix. In TCRdb, the 5' RACE reads were re-called with MiXCR into one record per CDR3 protein. The sample carries roughly 1.9 million distinct CDR3 sequences, 39% recorded once. The origin of this receptor is a human donor in good health. Sequencing used blood. J is TRBJ1-5 and V is TRBV19; D is ambiguous. CDR3 region: CATQTGGQPQHF. The CDR3 nucleotides are TGTGCCACCCAGACGGGAGGTCAGCCCCAGCATTTT.